This T cell receptor beta chain was documented in a study of CXCR3-negative and CXCR3-positive naive CD8 T cells. It was by 5' RACE with UMI labels that the TRB cDNA libraries were prepared. TCRdb reprocessed the 5' RACE reads, keeping one entry per CDR3 protein, no DNA. This sample lists 130,000 to 150,000 distinct CDR3 sequences; its ten largest clones have about 0.28%. Study-wide results and caveats: CXCR3-expressing naive cells carried TRB CDR3s more hydrophobic than those of CXCR3-negative naive cells.

Concerning this clonotype itself: Its antigen is not known.

The CDR3 contains 15 residues. CDR1 is SEHNR, CDR2 FQNEAQ, per germline (reference sequence). This clonotype was obtained from a human donor in good health. Some clones in this sample may be carry-over from other donors' samples. The sequencing sample was made of naive CXCR3+ CD8+ T cells from blood. Subset denoted: CD45RO-CCR7+CD27+CD95- naive CD8+ T cells expressing CXCR3 (TNR3+). The chain joins TRBV7-9 to TRBJ2-7; TCRdb indicates TRBD1, and absent DNA this call remains unverified. The chain's CDR3 is CASSLPGGGVNEQYF.